This T cell receptor (beta chain) came from a study of monozygotic twins with inflammatory bowel disease (dated by TCRdb to about 2019). Study-level background: A total of approximately 28 monozygotic twin pairs were included in the full study, comprising nine German pairs (four IBD-concordant, five IBD-discordant) and 19 IBD-discordant Danish pairs. Each individual had, on average, about 151 000 unique TCRalpha sequences and 181 000 unique TCRbeta sequences available for analysis. Within discordant pairs, disease-associated traits were sought mainly by comparing IBD patients with their genetically identical healthy co-twins. Findings and caveats that apply to the study as a whole: Concordant and discordant twins showed no difference in repertoire similarity, possibly because of limited statistical power. IBD patients shared fewer clonotypes with other individuals than healthy twins did, most markedly in patients showing signs of disease activity. Different T cell subtypes could not be distinguished in the analysis. No single strong signal or clonotype linked to IBD turned up in the results, so the idea that one exists was not supported. Differing immunosuppressive treatments among patients may have added background noise and inter-individual variability to the repertoires. A decrease in TCRbeta repertoire diversity, as measured by inverse Simpson index, was observed in IBD patients compared with their healthy co-twins.

For this clonotype: Its antigen remains unidentified.

CDR1 and CDR2 are read off the germline V gene (reference sequence) as SEHNR and FQNEAQ. The CDR3 holds 14 amino acids from the cysteine to the phenylalanine. There is no recorded DNA. Library method: 5' RACE. For each TCR library, approximately 3,700 ng of total RNA was used. For each sample, cDNA was synthesized in eight separate reactions using SMARTScribe reverse transcriptase. During cDNA synthesis, unique molecular identifiers containing a 6-nucleotide sample barcode were introduced by template switching. TCRalpha and TCRbeta cDNA was amplified by two nested PCRs of around 16 and 10 cycles, with bead purification after each PCR. Before amplification, the cDNA was treated with uracil DNA-glycosylase and purified using the QIAquick PCR purification kit. In the second PCR, Illumina TruSeq-compatible adapters and sample-specific barcodes were added. TapeStation and Qubit were used to check library quality and concentration, and around 5 ng of each library went into the pool. Pooled libraries were sequenced on an Illumina HiSeq2500 single-index Rapid Run with 2 x 100 bp reads and custom sequencing primers. As for the authors' bioinformatics: MiGEC version 1.2.6 was used for UMI-based consensus assembly, which corrected PCR and sequencing errors. MiXCR version 2.1.1 was used to carry out V(D)J alignment, clonotype assembly and CDR3 extraction. To normalise gene usage, clonotype sharing and MAIT/NKT TCR abundance, the top 1000, 10 000 and 20 000 clonotypes in each sample were analysed. Diversity was computed as the inverse Simpson index with the vegan R package after downsampling to 27 000 UMIs. Paired Mann-Whitney U tests were applied to discordant twin pairs, with Benjamini-Hochberg correction for multiple testing. After reprocessing by TCRdb, each CDR3 protein sequence is one entry, and no DNA is given. The V and J calls shown here were made by TCRdb, not taken from the authors' results. The data table for this sample lists 90,000 to 110,000 distinct CDR3 sequences. Of the sample, around 12% is held by the ten largest clones.

From each donor, a roughly 2.5 ml peripheral blood sample was collected into PAXgene tubes and stored at -80 degrees C. Total RNA was isolated from whole blood with the PAXgene blood miRNA kit on an automated QIAcube, without T cell sorting. Peripheral blood from monozygotic twin pairs concordant or discordant for inflammatory bowel disease was subjected to deep TCRalpha and TCRbeta repertoire profiling with unique molecular barcoding. Smoking habits were recorded for all twin pairs, and individuals were classified as current, former or never smokers. The receptor chain draws on TRBV7-9 and TRBJ1-1. The material sequenced was blood. The sequence derives from a human donor with ulcerative colitis or Crohn's disease, or a healthy co-twin of an affected twin (not recorded which). The encoded CDR3 is CASSRPTGNTEAFF.